These T cell receptor beta chains were read from a single sample in a study of OX40 agonist ivuxolimab in advanced cancers. Repertoires were generated with immunoSEQ multiplex PCR, while TCRdb's copy carries only in-frame clones and drops some. The sample lists roughly 91,000 clones; 70% to 90% were seen once. The sample here was CD4+ or CD8+ T cells sorted from blood, taken in a trial of the OX40 agonist ivuxolimab. These receptors originate from an adult with an advanced solid tumor such as melanoma, head and neck, liver or kidney cancer. Each CDR3 is given with its conserved first and last residue. Fields, in order: CDR3 DNA, CDR3 protein, J gene, V gene, D gene, clone size. The D gene is left open where the match is weak. Clone size is not always given. Where it is, it says once, few, many or a class for expanded clones.

CDR3nt: TGTGCCAGCAGCTTAGTGCCCAGGGGCGAGCAGTACTTC; CDR3aa: CASSLVPRGEQYF; j_gene: TRBJ2-7; v_gene: TRBV11-2; d_gene: NA; abundance: NA
CDR3nt: TGCGCCAGCAGTGAGTCGGAGGGACGGTCATACAATGAGCAGTTCTTC; CDR3aa: CASSESEGRSYNEQFF; j_gene: TRBJ2-1; v_gene: TRBV10-2; d_gene: NA; abundance: NA
CDR3nt: TGTGCCAGCGGGGCGGGGAATGAAAAACTGTTTTTT; CDR3aa: CASGAGNEKLFF; j_gene: TRBJ1-4; v_gene: TRBV5-6; d_gene: NA; abundance: NA
CDR3nt: TGTGCCATCAGTTCGGCGGGGGGAGAGCAGTTCTTC; CDR3aa: CAISSAGGEQFF; j_gene: TRBJ2-1; v_gene: TRBV10-3; d_gene: TRBD2; abundance: NA
CDR3nt: TGTGCCAGCAGTCCAAGGGCCAGGGGGCAAGGGGAGACCCAGTACTTC; CDR3aa: CASSPRARGQGETQYF; j_gene: TRBJ2-5; v_gene: TRBV7-6; d_gene: TRBD1; abundance: once
CDR3nt: TGTGCCAGCAGCTTAGCCTTTAACACCGGGGAGCTGTTTTTT; CDR3aa: CASSLAFNTGELFF; j_gene: TRBJ2-2; v_gene: TRBV7-2; d_gene: NA; abundance: NA
CDR3nt: TGTGCCAGCATTTTCCTTGGCGGGGATGACGAGCAGTACTTC; CDR3aa: CASIFLGGDDEQYF; j_gene: TRBJ2-7; v_gene: TRBV6-5; d_gene: NA; abundance: NA
CDR3nt: TGTGCCAGCAGCTTCGCAGGGGCAAGATTGGCCGGGGAGCTGTTTTTT; CDR3aa: CASSFAGARLAGELFF; j_gene: TRBJ2-2; v_gene: TRBV7-2; d_gene: NA; abundance: NA
CDR3nt: TGTGCCAGCAGCCTCCGCGTGGCAGGGGGAAATTCACCCCTCCACTTT; CDR3aa: CASSLRVAGGNSPLHF; j_gene: TRBJ1-6; v_gene: TRBV11-2; d_gene: TRBD1; abundance: NA
CDR3nt: TGTGCCAGCACCGCCCGGCAGGGGGCCTACGAGCAGTACTTC; CDR3aa: CASTARQGAYEQYF; j_gene: TRBJ2-7; v_gene: TRBV6-5; d_gene: TRBD1; abundance: NA
CDR3nt: TGTGCCAGCACCACCCGGGCAAACATTCAGTACTTC; CDR3aa: CASTTRANIQYF; j_gene: TRBJ2-4; v_gene: TRBV28; d_gene: NA; abundance: NA
CDR3nt: TGTGCCTGGAGGAAACAGGGAAGCTATGGCTACACCTTC; CDR3aa: CAWRKQGSYGYTF; j_gene: TRBJ1-2; v_gene: TRBV30; d_gene: NA; abundance: NA
CDR3nt: TGTGCCAGCAGCCAAACGATGGGACAGCCAAGAAGTTATGGCTACACCTTC; CDR3aa: CASSQTMGQPRSYGYTF; j_gene: TRBJ1-2; v_gene: TRBV4-2; d_gene: TRBD1; abundance: NA
CDR3nt: TGTGCCAGCAGTACTTCCTACAATGAGCAGTTCTTC; CDR3aa: CASSTSYNEQFF; j_gene: TRBJ2-1; v_gene: TRBV7-2; d_gene: NA; abundance: NA
CDR3nt: TGTGCCAGCAGCTCCCCGGAGACCCAGTACTTC; CDR3aa: CASSSPETQYF; j_gene: TRBJ2-5; v_gene: TRBV7-9; d_gene: NA; abundance: NA
CDR3nt: TGTGCCAGCAGGACCCCGGACAGACTTAGCAATCAGCCCCAGCATTTT; CDR3aa: CASRTPDRLSNQPQHF; j_gene: TRBJ1-5; v_gene: TRBV5-8; d_gene: NA; abundance: NA
CDR3nt: TGTGCCAGCAGTGCCGGGGCAGATTATTCACCCCTCCACTTT; CDR3aa: CASSAGADYSPLHF; j_gene: TRBJ1-6; v_gene: TRBV27; d_gene: NA; abundance: NA
CDR3nt: TGTGCCAGCATCCACTCGCCGGGGGGCTCCTACGAGCAGTACTTC; CDR3aa: CASIHSPGGSYEQYF; j_gene: TRBJ2-7; v_gene: TRBV5-6; d_gene: TRBD2; abundance: NA
CDR3nt: TGTGCCAGCAGCCCCGACTATAGCAATCAGCCCCAGCATTTT; CDR3aa: CASSPDYSNQPQHF; j_gene: TRBJ1-5; v_gene: TRBV7-2; d_gene: NA; abundance: NA
CDR3nt: TGTGCCAGCAGCTTGGGGGACAGGAAGGAGACCCAGTACTTC; CDR3aa: CASSLGDRKETQYF; j_gene: TRBJ2-5; v_gene: TRBV7-2; d_gene: TRBD1; abundance: few
CDR3nt: TGTGCCAGTAGTTCTCCCCCCGGGACAGGGGCCCATCAGCCCCAGCATTTT; CDR3aa: CASSSPPGTGAHQPQHF; j_gene: TRBJ1-5; v_gene: TRBV19; d_gene: TRBD1; abundance: NA
CDR3nt: TGTGCCAGCAGCTTTTCGAGGTCTGGCACAGATACGCAGTATTTT; CDR3aa: CASSFSRSGTDTQYF; j_gene: TRBJ2-3; v_gene: TRBV5-4; d_gene: NA; abundance: NA
CDR3nt: TGTGCCAGCAGCTTTAGCGGCCCCTACGAGCAGTACTTC; CDR3aa: CASSFSGPYEQYF; j_gene: TRBJ2-7; v_gene: TRBV7-2; d_gene: NA; abundance: NA
CDR3nt: TGTGCCAGCAGCCAAAAAGACAGCGACCAAGAGACCCAGTACTTC; CDR3aa: CASSQKDSDQETQYF; j_gene: TRBJ2-5; v_gene: TRBV4-2; d_gene: NA; abundance: NA
CDR3nt: TGTGCCAGCAGCGCAAGTATCGGGGGGAGTGGAAACACCATATATTTT; CDR3aa: CASSASIGGSGNTIYF; j_gene: TRBJ1-3; v_gene: TRBV9; d_gene: NA; abundance: NA
CDR3nt: TGTGCCAGTACGGCAGGGTCGAACACTGAAGCTTTCTTT; CDR3aa: CASTAGSNTEAFF; j_gene: TRBJ1-1; v_gene: TRBV19; d_gene: NA; abundance: few
CDR3nt: TGTGCCAGCAGCTTAGGACTAGCGGGGAACAATGAGCAGTTCTTC; CDR3aa: CASSLGLAGNNEQFF; j_gene: TRBJ2-1; v_gene: TRBV7-9; d_gene: TRBD2; abundance: NA
CDR3nt: TGTGCCAGTTTACGACCAGGGGGGAACACTGAAGCTTTCTTT; CDR3aa: CASLRPGGNTEAFF; j_gene: TRBJ1-1; v_gene: TRBV6-5; d_gene: TRBD1; abundance: NA
CDR3nt: TGTGCCAGCAGTTCACAGCAAAGCTCCTACGAGCAGTACTTC; CDR3aa: CASSSQQSSYEQYF; j_gene: TRBJ2-7; v_gene: TRBV6-5; d_gene: NA; abundance: NA
CDR3nt: TGTGCCAGCAGTCGGGGATTGGGCGAAAAACTGTTTTTT; CDR3aa: CASSRGLGEKLFF; j_gene: TRBJ1-4; v_gene: TRBV25-1; d_gene: NA; abundance: NA
CDR3nt: TGTGCCAGCAGTTTATCGGGGCAACCTTATAGCAATCAGCCCCAGCATTTT; CDR3aa: CASSLSGQPYSNQPQHF; j_gene: TRBJ1-5; v_gene: TRBV27; d_gene: NA; abundance: NA
CDR3nt: TGCGCCAGCATCCCTTTAGGGGGCGCCTATGGCTACACCTTC; CDR3aa: CASIPLGGAYGYTF; j_gene: TRBJ1-2; v_gene: TRBV10-1; d_gene: TRBD1; abundance: NA
CDR3nt: TGTGCCACCAGGGGGAACACTGAAGCTTTCTTT; CDR3aa: CATRGNTEAFF; j_gene: TRBJ1-1; v_gene: TRBV19; d_gene: NA; abundance: NA
CDR3nt: TGTGCCAGCAGTCCGGGAGGGTTGGAACAGCCCCAGCATTTT; CDR3aa: CASSPGGLEQPQHF; j_gene: TRBJ1-5; v_gene: TRBV28; d_gene: NA; abundance: NA
CDR3nt: TGCGCCAGCAGCTTGGAGGGGGCACAACAGCCCCAGCATTTT; CDR3aa: CASSLEGAQQPQHF; j_gene: TRBJ1-5; v_gene: TRBV5-1; d_gene: TRBD1; abundance: NA
CDR3nt: TGTGCCAGCAGTTTAACAGGGAGTCGGTATAGCAATCAGCCCCAGCATTTT; CDR3aa: CASSLTGSRYSNQPQHF; j_gene: TRBJ1-5; v_gene: TRBV28; d_gene: NA; abundance: NA
CDR3nt: TGTGCCAGCAGCCGCAGGCGCCAGGCGGGGGGGCGTCGTTCCTACGAGCAGTACTTC; CDR3aa: CASSRRRQAGGRRSYEQYF; j_gene: TRBJ2-7; v_gene: TRBV7-9; d_gene: TRBD2; abundance: NA
CDR3nt: TGCGCCAGCAGCCGGGACCGGGACAGGGGTGTGTACGAGCAGTACTTC; CDR3aa: CASSRDRDRGVYEQYF; j_gene: TRBJ2-7; v_gene: TRBV4-3; d_gene: TRBD1; abundance: NA
CDR3nt: TGTGCCAGCCCGTTTCGGGACAGGGCGAATTCTGGAAACACCATATATTTT; CDR3aa: CASPFRDRANSGNTIYF; j_gene: TRBJ1-3; v_gene: TRBV27; d_gene: TRBD1; abundance: NA
CDR3nt: TGTGCCAGCAGCTTTGTAGAGGGGGCGCGAGGGGAGACCCAGTACTTC; CDR3aa: CASSFVEGARGETQYF; j_gene: TRBJ2-5; v_gene: TRBV5-4; d_gene: TRBD1; abundance: NA
CDR3nt: TGTGCCAGCAGCTCTCCCGGACAGGGGGTTTTCTACGAGCAGTACTTC; CDR3aa: CASSSPGQGVFYEQYF; j_gene: TRBJ2-7; v_gene: TRBV5-4; d_gene: TRBD1; abundance: NA
CDR3nt: TGTGCCAGCAGTCGTAGAGGCGGGACAGGGGACGAGACCCAGTACTTC; CDR3aa: CASSRRGGTGDETQYF; j_gene: TRBJ2-5; v_gene: TRBV9; d_gene: TRBD1; abundance: NA
CDR3nt: TGTGCCAGCAGCTTAGCAGGGGTGGACTTGTCGGGGGCCAACGTCCTGACTTTC; CDR3aa: CASSLAGVDLSGANVLTF; j_gene: TRBJ2-6; v_gene: TRBV7-8; d_gene: NA; abundance: NA
CDR3nt: TGTGCCAGCAGGCAATGGAAGGATGGGGCCAACGTCCTGACTTTC; CDR3aa: CASRQWKDGANVLTF; j_gene: TRBJ2-6; v_gene: TRBV28; d_gene: NA; abundance: NA
CDR3nt: TGTGCCAGCAGCCGGGGGGAGCAAGAGACCCAGTACTTC; CDR3aa: CASSRGEQETQYF; j_gene: TRBJ2-5; v_gene: TRBV11-2; d_gene: TRBD2; abundance: NA
CDR3nt: TGTGCCAGCAGCGGGGCGACGGGGGTTCCCCGCGAGCAGTACTTC; CDR3aa: CASSGATGVPREQYF; j_gene: TRBJ2-7; v_gene: TRBV11-2; d_gene: NA; abundance: NA
CDR3nt: TGTGCCAGCAGCCCAACAGGAGGTCTGGATCAGCCCCAGCATTTT; CDR3aa: CASSPTGGLDQPQHF; j_gene: TRBJ1-5; v_gene: TRBV5-4; d_gene: NA; abundance: NA
CDR3nt: TGCGCCAGCAGCGACGGGACAGGGGTCGAGCAGTACTTC; CDR3aa: CASSDGTGVEQYF; j_gene: TRBJ2-7; v_gene: TRBV5-1; d_gene: TRBD1; abundance: NA
CDR3nt: TGTGCCAGCAGTGGGGGGGGGAGCTTTGCGGCCCAGTACTTC; CDR3aa: CASSGGGSFAAQYF; j_gene: TRBJ2-5; v_gene: TRBV2; d_gene: TRBD2; abundance: NA
CDR3nt: TGTGCCAGCTCACCATTGAAAGGGGACTATAACTATGGCTACACCTTC; CDR3aa: CASSPLKGDYNYGYTF; j_gene: TRBJ1-2; v_gene: TRBV18; d_gene: NA; abundance: NA
CDR3nt: TGTGCCAGCAGCCTTGGACTAGCGGGGGGGTACGAGCAGTACTTC; CDR3aa: CASSLGLAGGYEQYF; j_gene: TRBJ2-7; v_gene: TRBV12-1; d_gene: NA; abundance: NA
CDR3nt: TGTGCCAGCAGTTTAAGGTCCCGGGGTGGGGTGTTCGAGCAGTACTTC; CDR3aa: CASSLRSRGGVFEQYF; j_gene: TRBJ2-7; v_gene: TRBV28; d_gene: NA; abundance: NA
CDR3nt: TGTGCCAGCAGACGTAACAACCAGCCCCAGCATTTT; CDR3aa: CASRRNNQPQHF; j_gene: TRBJ1-5; v_gene: TRBV28; d_gene: NA; abundance: NA
CDR3nt: TGCAGCGTTCGCGACGGACTTTCCGAGCAGTACTTC; CDR3aa: CSVRDGLSEQYF; j_gene: TRBJ2-7; v_gene: TRBV29-1; d_gene: NA; abundance: few
CDR3nt: TGTGCCTGGAGTGTAAGGACTAGGGGTGAGACCCAGTACTTC; CDR3aa: CAWSVRTRGETQYF; j_gene: TRBJ2-5; v_gene: TRBV30; d_gene: TRBD2; abundance: once
CDR3nt: TGTGCCAGTAGTGAGGGACTAGCGGGGACGTACGAGCAGTACTTC; CDR3aa: CASSEGLAGTYEQYF; j_gene: TRBJ2-7; v_gene: TRBV19; d_gene: TRBD2; abundance: NA
CDR3nt: TGTGCCTGGAGTCCATTGTACGAGCAGTACTTC; CDR3aa: CAWSPLYEQYF; j_gene: TRBJ2-7; v_gene: TRBV30; d_gene: NA; abundance: NA
CDR3nt: TGTGCCAGCAGCCCAGTAGGGGCCGGGAATTCACCCCTCCACTTT; CDR3aa: CASSPVGAGNSPLHF; j_gene: TRBJ1-6; v_gene: TRBV7-2; d_gene: NA; abundance: NA